This note documents a single T cell receptor beta chain sequence. 60 Vbeta and 13 Jbeta primers were used in PCR. The repertoire was sequenced with immunoSEQ multiplex PCR; TCRdb's copy has only in-frame clones and lacks some. Found here are 100,000 or so clones, approximately 82% of them singletons; the top ten hold around 8.5%. The source of the sample is a study of cytomegalovirus exposure and HLA in healthy donors. The TCR comes from a man aged 40-49 years in good health and CMV-seropositive. Sequencing was done on a sample of PBMCs.

This chain's CDR3 is CAWSLDRTHGYTF. Written as DNA, the CDR3 is TGTGCCTGGAGTTTAGACAGGACGCATGGCTACACCTTC. This rearrangement joins TRBV30 to TRBJ1-2, with D possibly matching TRBD1 (6 bases). V was clipped by 2 bases and J by 6 bases, with 13 bases between them. Germline V CDR1 and CDR2: GTSNPN, SVGIG (reference sequence). There are 13 residues in the CDR3.